The next 11 T cell receptor beta chains were all read from a single sample in a study of response to subunit inactivated influenza vaccine listed by TCRdb under 2018. Library generation was performed with RT-PCR. These reads were obtained on an Illumina HiSeq 2500. Through fastp at Q25 and MiXCR, TCRdb rebuilt clones from the public reads, retaining in-frame beta chains. Entries are consolidated by CDR3 protein sequence, retaining the most common genes and DNA. The sample table holds 650,000 to 800,000 distinct CDR3 sequences, of which approximately 13% were seen once. 5.5% to 8% of the sample rests with the top ten. The sequences come from PBMCs from blood, collected around two weeks before vaccination. These receptors all stem from a man aged 50-59 years who received an inactivated influenza vaccine. Donor details come from another sample of the same person, matched by shared clones.

The V call is TRBV27, the J call TRBJ2-2; maybe TRBD2 (5 bases). Trimming cost V 5 bases and J 6 bases, with 16 bases left between them. This CDR3 has 15 amino acids. Germline CDR1 and CDR2: MNHEY and SMNVEV (reference sequence). In DNA form, the CDR3 reads TGTGCCAGCAGTAAAGTTCGGGGAATCTCCGGGGAGCTGTTTTTT. This codes for CASSKVRGISGELFF.

This clonotype was seen more than once but under ten times. The V and J genes are TRBV4-3 and TRBJ2-1, with TRBD2 matching 13 bases. The CDR3 is 20 amino acids. V lost 2 bases to trimming and J lost 2 bases; unmatched junction nucleotides: 12. Germline CDR1 and CDR2: LGHNA and YSLEER. The CDR3 here is CASSQRRGTSGITTYNEQFF. In DNA form, the CDR3 reads TGCGCCAGCAGCCAAAGACGAGGGACTAGCGGGATTACGACCTACAATGAGCAGTTCTTC.

V usage is TRBV20-1 and J usage is TRBJ2-3; no definite D call. The CDR3 has 11 amino acids. The germline CDR1 and CDR2 sequences are DFQATT and SNEGSKA (reference sequence). The V gene lost 7 bases and the J gene lost 2 bases, with 7 bases spanning the gap. CDR3 protein: CSGDFTDTQYF. In DNA form, the CDR3 reads TGCAGTGGGGATTTCACAGATACGCAGTATTTT.

The rearrangement links TRBV5-1 to TRBJ2-1, with 8 bases aligning to TRBD2. CDR3 length equals 16 residues. CDR1 SGHRS and CDR2 YFSETQ come from the germline V gene. The V gene end was trimmed by 0 bases and the J gene end by 3 bases; junction bases not matched to a gene: 5. The CDR3: CASSLVSGTLYNEQFF. Here the CDR3 DNA reads TGCGCCAGCAGCTTGGTTAGCGGGACCCTCTACAATGAGCAGTTCTTC.

This clonotype was seen only a few times. The chain joins TRBV9 to TRBJ2-5, with a weak D call TRBD1 (6 bases). The CDR3 covers 16 residues. CDR1 and CDR2 from the germline V gene are SGDLS and YYNGEE. The V end lost 2 bases, the J end lost 0 bases, and 14 bases lay between the germline ends. The CDR3 reads CASSVRGGEYQETQYF. The CDR3 region has the DNA TGTGCCAGCAGCGTTCGAGGGGGAGAGTACCAAGAGACCCAGTACTTC.

The gene calls are TRBV5-1 and TRBJ2-1; 7 bases map to TRBD2. Germline V gene data show CDR1 as SGHRS and CDR2 as YFSETQ. The CDR3 is 15 residues long. V dropped 0 bases and J dropped 7; count of bases not matched to a gene: 7. CDR3 protein: CASSLEAGVGNEQFF. In DNA, the CDR3 is TGCGCCAGCAGCTTGGAGGCGGGAGTAGGGAATGAGCAGTTCTTC.

This clonotype was detected a few times. V usage is TRBV6-5 and J usage is TRBJ2-7; the D gene could be TRBD1 or TRBD2 (5 bases each). Looked up from germline, CDR1 is MNHEY and CDR2 is SVGAGI. Deletions cut 0 bases from V and 3 bases from J, with 12 bases between. The CDR3 covers 15 residues. The CDR3 DNA is TGTGCCAGCAGTTACTCGAAACAGGAGGACTACGAGCAGTACTTC. This gives the protein CASSYSKQEDYEQYF.

This chain uses TRBV3-1 with TRBJ2-7; D may be TRBD1 (6 bases). The V end was cut by 5 bases, the J end by 9 bases, with 17 bases between. There are 13 residues in the CDR3. Germline V gene lookup returns CDR1 LGHDT and CDR2 YNNKEL (reference sequence). The CDR3 is CASSRDKLSRQYF. The CDR3 DNA follows: TGTGCCAGCAGCAGGGACAAACTTAGTCGGCAGTACTTC.

The chain joins TRBV29-1 to TRBJ2-1; 8 bases align to TRBD2. Germline trimming cut 0 bases from V and 1 base from J; bases unmatched to any gene: 5. Germline V CDR1 and CDR2: SQVTM, ANQGSEA. The CDR3 is 16 amino acids. This chain's CDR3 is CSVEDRGGESYNEQFF. CDR3 sequence (DNA): TGCAGCGTTGAAGATCGGGGGGGGGAATCCTACAATGAGCAGTTCTTC.

This rearrangement joins TRBV7-2 to TRBJ2-7, with D perhaps matching TRBD2 (5 bases). The V gene's germline CDR1 is SGHTA and CDR2 FQGNSA. Trimming took 7 bases from V and 4 from J, leaving 14 bases between them. The CDR3 spans 13 residues. The CDR3 spells CASTTRGLYEQYF. DNA of the CDR3: TGTGCCAGCACCACCCGAGGGCTATACGAGCAGTACTTC.

This clonotype showed up many times. The chain combines TRBV7-2 with TRBJ2-7, with D possibly being TRBD2 (6 bases). Germline loops: CDR1 SGHTA, CDR2 FQGNSA. The CDR3 is 15 amino acids. V shed 5 bases and J shed 0 bases, with 14 bases lying between them. CDR3 coding DNA: TGTGCCAGCAGCCGGGACTTAACGAGCTCCTACGAGCAGTACTTC. This sequence encodes CASSRDLTSSYEQYF.